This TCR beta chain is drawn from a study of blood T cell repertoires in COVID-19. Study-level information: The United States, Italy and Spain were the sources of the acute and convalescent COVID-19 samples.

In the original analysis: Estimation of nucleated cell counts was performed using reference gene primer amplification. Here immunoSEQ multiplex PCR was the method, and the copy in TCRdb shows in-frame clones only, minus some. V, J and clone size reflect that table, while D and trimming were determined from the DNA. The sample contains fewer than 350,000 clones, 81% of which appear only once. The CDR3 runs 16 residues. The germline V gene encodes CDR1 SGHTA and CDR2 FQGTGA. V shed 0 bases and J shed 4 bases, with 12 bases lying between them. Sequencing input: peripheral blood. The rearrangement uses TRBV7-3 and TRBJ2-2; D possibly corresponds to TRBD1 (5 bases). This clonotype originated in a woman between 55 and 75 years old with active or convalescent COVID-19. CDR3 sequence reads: CASSLTARVTTGELFF. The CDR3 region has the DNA TGTGCCAGCAGCTTAACCGCCAGGGTGACCACCGGGGAGCTGTTTTTT.